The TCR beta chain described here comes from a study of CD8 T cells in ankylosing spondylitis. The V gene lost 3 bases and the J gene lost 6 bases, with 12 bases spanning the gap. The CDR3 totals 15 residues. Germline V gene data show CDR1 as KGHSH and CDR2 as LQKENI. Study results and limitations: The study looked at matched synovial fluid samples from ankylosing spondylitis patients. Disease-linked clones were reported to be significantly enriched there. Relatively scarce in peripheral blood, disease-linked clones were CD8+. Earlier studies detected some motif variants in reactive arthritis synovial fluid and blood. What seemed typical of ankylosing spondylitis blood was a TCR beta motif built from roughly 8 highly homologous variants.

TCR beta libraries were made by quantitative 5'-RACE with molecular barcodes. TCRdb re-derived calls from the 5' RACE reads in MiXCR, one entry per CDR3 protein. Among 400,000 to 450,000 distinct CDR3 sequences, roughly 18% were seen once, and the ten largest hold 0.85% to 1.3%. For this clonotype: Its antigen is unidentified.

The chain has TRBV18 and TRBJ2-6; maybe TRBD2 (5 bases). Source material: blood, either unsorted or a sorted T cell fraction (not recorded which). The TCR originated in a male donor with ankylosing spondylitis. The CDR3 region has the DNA TGTGCCAGCTCACCGGGAGAAACTGAGGCCAACGTCCTGACTTTC. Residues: CASSPGETEANVLTF.